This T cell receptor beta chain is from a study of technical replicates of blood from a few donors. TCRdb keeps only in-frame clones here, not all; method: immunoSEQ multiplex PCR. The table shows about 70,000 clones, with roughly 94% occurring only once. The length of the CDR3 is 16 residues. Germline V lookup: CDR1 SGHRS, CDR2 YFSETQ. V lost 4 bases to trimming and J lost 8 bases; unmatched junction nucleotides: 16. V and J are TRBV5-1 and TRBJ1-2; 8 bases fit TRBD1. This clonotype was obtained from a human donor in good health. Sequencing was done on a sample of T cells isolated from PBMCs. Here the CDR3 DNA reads TGCGCCAGCAGCCCCAATCCTGGACAGGGTAGTAGGGGCTACACCTTC. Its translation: CASSPNPGQGSRGYTF.